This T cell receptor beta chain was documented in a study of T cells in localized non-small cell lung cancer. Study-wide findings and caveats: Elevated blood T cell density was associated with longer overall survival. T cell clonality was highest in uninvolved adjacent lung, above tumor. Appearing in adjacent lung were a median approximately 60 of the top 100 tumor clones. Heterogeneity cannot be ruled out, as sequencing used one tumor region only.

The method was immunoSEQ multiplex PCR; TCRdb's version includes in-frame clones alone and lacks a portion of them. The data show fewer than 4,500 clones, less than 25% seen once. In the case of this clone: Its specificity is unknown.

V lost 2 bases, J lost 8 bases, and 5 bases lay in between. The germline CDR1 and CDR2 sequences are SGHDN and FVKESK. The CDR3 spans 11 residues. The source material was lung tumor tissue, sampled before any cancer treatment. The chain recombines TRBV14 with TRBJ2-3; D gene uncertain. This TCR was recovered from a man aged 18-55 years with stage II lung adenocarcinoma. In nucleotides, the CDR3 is TGTGCCAGCAGCCAAAGTGTTACGCAGTATTTT. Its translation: CASSQSVTQYF.